Listed below are T cell receptor beta chains from one sample, sequenced in a study of siplizumab effects on memory and regulatory T cells. Sequencing was performed with immunoSEQ multiplex PCR; in TCRdb, only in-frame clones are kept and a portion is missing. The sample holds about 98,000 clones, 92% seen once. Sequenced material: CD4+ T cells sorted from blood. The receptor source for this set is a human donor in good health. Both conserved end residues are part of each CDR3. The D gene is left open where the match is weak. Size values are once, few and many counts, or a class for expanded clones, and some rows have none.

TRBJ2-2	-	-	TRBV5-8	TGTGCCAGCAGCTTAAGAAACCAGAGAGCCGGGGAGCTGTTTTTT	CASSLRNQRAGELFF
TRBJ2-7	TRBD2	-	TRBV7-9	TGTGCCAGCAGCTATCCGGGACTAGCGGGAGCAAGCGAGCAGTACTTC	CASSYPGLAGASEQYF
TRBJ1-2	-	-	TRBV28	TGTGCCAGCAGCCCGAATAGTTACGGTAGGGGTCTGTATGGCTACACCTTC	CASSPNSYGRGLYGYTF
TRBJ2-1	TRBD1	-	TRBV7-2	TGTGCCAGCAGCCACGGGACAGGGCTTAACAATGAGCAGTTCTTC	CASSHGTGLNNEQFF
TRBJ2-1	-	-	TRBV5-1	TGCGCCAGCAGCTTGGTTTTCGGAACTAGTTCGAGACACAATGAGCAGTTCTTC	CASSLVFGTSSRHNEQFF
TRBJ1-1	-	few	TRBV6-5	TGTGCCAGCAGTTACCACACTGAAGCTTTCTTT	CASSYHTEAFF
TRBJ2-1	-	-	TRBV5-1	TGCGCCAGCAGCTTGGGGAGTGCCTACAATGAGCAGTTCTTC	CASSLGSAYNEQFF
TRBJ2-7	-	-	TRBV6-1	TGTGCCAGCAGCGGGCGGGGCAGCTCCTACGAGCAGTACTTC	CASSGRGSSYEQYF
TRBJ2-2	-	-	TRBV10-2	TGCGCCAGCATTGGGAGCACCGGGGAGCTGTTTTTT	CASIGSTGELFF
TRBJ1-5	-	-	TRBV19	TGTGCCAGTAGTACCCTCGGGACGGGAGGGGCCCTCAATCAGCCCCAGCATTTT	CASSTLGTGGALNQPQHF
TRBJ2-6	-	-	TRBV27	TGTGCCAGCCTATCTGGGGCCAACGTCCTGACTTTC	CASLSGANVLTF
TRBJ2-7	TRBD1	-	TRBV10-3	TGTGCCATCAGTGATTGGGACAGGGCATCCTACGAGCAGTACTTC	CAISDWDRASYEQYF
TRBJ2-5	TRBD2	-	TRBV19	TGTGCCAGTAGTATAAGGGTAGCGGGAGCACAAGAGACCCAGTACTTC	CASSIRVAGAQETQYF
TRBJ2-6	-	once	TRBV19	TGTGCCAGTAGTCAGGGAACACTCTCTGGGGCCAACGTCCTGACTTTC	CASSQGTLSGANVLTF
TRBJ2-3	-	-	TRBV7-9	TGTGCCAGCACCCAGAGCAGCTCCTCCACAGATACGCAGTATTTT	CASTQSSSSTDTQYF
TRBJ2-7	TRBD2	-	TRBV7-3	TGTGCCAGCAGATCCCTAGCGGAGGACCGGGGACAGTACTTC	CASRSLAEDRGQYF
TRBJ1-5	TRBD1	-	TRBV30	TGTGCCTGGAGTCCAGGGGGAAATCAGCCCCAGCATTTT	CAWSPGGNQPQHF
TRBJ1-2	-	-	TRBV5-6	TGTGCCAGCAGCTTGGAGAATGCAGGGGTTAAGAACCACACCTTC	CASSLENAGVKNHTF
TRBJ2-5	-	-	TRBV5-1	TGCGCCAGCAGCCTGGGGGGACTTTCGTACCAAGAGACCCAGTACTTC	CASSLGGLSYQETQYF
TRBJ1-5	-	once	TRBV28	TGTGCCAGCAGTTCCTCTTCCTATCAGCCCCAGCATTTT	CASSSSSYQPQHF
TRBJ2-2	TRBD1	-	TRBV2	TGTGCCAGCATCCAACAGGGGCTAGGGGAGCTGTTTTTT	CASIQQGLGELFF
TRBJ2-7	-	-	TRBV13	TGTGCCAGCAGCTTAGGCCGTCTAGGGGGTTACGAGCAGTACTTC	CASSLGRLGGYEQYF
TRBJ2-3	-	-	TRBV28	TGTGCCAGCAGTGGGTTTATGAGCGGAAACAAAGGAGGCGTTACAGATACGCAGTATTTT	CASSGFMSGNKGGVTDTQYF
TRBJ2-7	-	few	TRBV5-1	TGCGCCAGCAGCTTGAGTGCGCCTTACGAGCAGTACTTC	CASSLSAPYEQYF
TRBJ2-1	TRBD2	-	TRBV7-8	TGTGCCAGCAGCCGAGGGGGTAGCGGGAGATCGGGGATGAATGAGCAGTTCTTC	CASSRGGSGRSGMNEQFF
TRBJ1-5	-	-	TRBV5-6	TGTGCCAGCAGCTTGGGACAGTTCCCCAATCAGCCCCAGCATTTT	CASSLGQFPNQPQHF
TRBJ1-4	-	-	TRBV11-2	TGTGCCAGCAGCTTAGATCTGGGGGACCTGTTTTTT	CASSLDLGDLFF
TRBJ1-5	TRBD1	-	TRBV6-6	TGTGCCAGCAGTCGACAGGGGAATCAGCCCCAGCATTTT	CASSRQGNQPQHF
TRBJ2-7	TRBD1	-	TRBV30	TGTGCCTGGAGTGACAGGGGGGCTGGTCGGTACGAGCAGTACTTC	CAWSDRGAGRYEQYF
TRBJ2-3	TRBD2	-	TRBV7-3	TGTGCCAGCAGCTTAGGGGGGGTCACAGATACGCAGTATTTT	CASSLGGVTDTQYF
TRBJ1-1	-	-	TRBV5-1	TGCGCCAGCAGCTTGGAAGCCAGGGTGCTCACTGAAGCTTTCTTT	CASSLEARVLTEAFF
TRBJ2-7	-	-	TRBV5-1	TGCGCCAGCAGCCCGTTAAGCTCCTACGAGCAGTACTTC	CASSPLSSYEQYF
TRBJ2-5	-	-	TRBV2	TGTGCCAGCAGGGACGGGAGTAAAAAGACCCAGTACTTC	CASRDGSKKTQYF
TRBJ2-7	-	-	TRBV14	TGTGCCAGCAGCCAAGATTTATCCCCGGGCTACTCCTACGAGCAGTACTTC	CASSQDLSPGYSYEQYF